This entry describes one TCR beta chain. No antigen is known for it. The CDR3 has 13 residues. The V end was cut by 4 bases, the J end by 4 bases, with 13 bases between. Germline V gene data show CDR1 as GTSNPN and CDR2 as SVGIG (reference sequence). The data belong to a study of T cells after posttransplantation cyclophosphamide. Overall study findings and caveats: TRB clonality was highly associated with recipient CMV seropositivity and reactivation. Donor-recipient repertoire similarity was low at 1-2 months, rising over year one.

TCRdb's copy holds only in-frame clones and misses some; the assay was immunoSEQ multiplex PCR. The table shows 14,000 or so clones, with 76% occurring only once. The receptor comes from a man in his forties or fifties. Sequencing was done on a sample of memory CD4+ T cells sorted from PBMCs. The chain carries TRBV30 and TRBJ1-1; TRBD1 might be the D (6 bases). CDR3 protein: CAWTTQGFTEAFF. The CDR3 DNA follows: TGTGCCTGGACAACCCAGGGGTTCACTGAAGCTTTCTTT.